A selection of T cell receptor beta chains follows, all from one sample in a study of T-cell reconstitution after alpha-beta-depleted transplantation in children. TCRdb redid the calling of the PCR reads with MiXCR, one entry per CDR3 protein. The table records 550,000 to 600,000 distinct CDR3 sequences, 23% of them present only once. This specimen consisted of PBMCs, mostly from graft donor cells, obtained 360 days after TCRalphabeta/CD19-depleted stem cell transplant. The source of these receptors is a boy in the first two years of life who had a stem cell transplant for acute myeloid leukemia, so the T cells may come from the graft donor. Both conserved end residues are part of each CDR3. D genes are given only for firm matches. Rows give clone size only sometimes, using once, few, many, or a class for an expanded clone.

TRBV18	.	TRBJ2-1	few	CASSPPSEETGSNEQFF	TGTGCCAGCTCACCACCGAGTGAAGAGACAGGCAGCAATGAGCAGTTCTTC
TRBV6-1	.	TRBJ2-1	few	CASSDGDFAYNEQFF	TGTGCCAGCAGTGATGGGGACTTCGCCTACAATGAGCAGTTCTTC
TRBV20-1	.	TRBJ2-5	.	CSASGRTGTEETQYF	TGCAGTGCGTCCGGTCGAACAGGGACCGAAGAGACCCAGTACTTC
TRBV2	.	TRBJ2-7	.	CASSDRRGAYEQYF	TGTGCCAGCAGTGATAGGAGAGGTGCCTACGAGCAGTACTTC
TRBV6-2/TRBV6-3	.	TRBJ1-5	.	CASSNAVTQPQHF	TGTGCCAGCAGTAACGCGGTGACCCAGCCCCAGCATTTT
TRBV5-1	TRBD2	TRBJ2-1	many	CASSRAVAGGYNEQFF	TGCGCCAGCAGCAGGGCTGTAGCGGGGGGATACAATGAGCAGTTCTTC
TRBV6-1	.	TRBJ2-7	many	CASSGLPSALYEQYF	TGTGCCAGCAGTGGACTTCCCTCCGCTCTCTACGAGCAGTACTTC
TRBV15	.	TRBJ2-3	few	CATSRDGGADTQYF	TGTGCCACCAGCAGGGACGGGGGCGCAGATACGCAGTATTTT
TRBV6-2/TRBV6-3	.	TRBJ2-5	.	CASSQRTDGETQYF	TGTGCCAGCAGTCAAAGGACAGATGGGGAGACCCAGTACTTC
TRBV12-3/TRBV12-4	.	TRBJ2-1	few	CASSFHATVQGNEQFF	TGTGCCAGCAGCTTCCATGCGACAGTCCAGGGGAATGAGCAGTTCTTC
TRBV5-1	.	TRBJ2-3	many	CASSLSGKTDTQYF	TGCGCCAGCAGCTTATCCGGGAAAACAGATACGCAGTATTTT
TRBV2	.	TRBJ2-4	few	CASSVRQAKNIQYF	TGTGCCAGCAGTGTGCGTCAAGCCAAAAACATTCAGTACTTC
TRBV18	.	TRBJ2-6	.	CASSGGLLSGANVLTF	TGTGCCAGCTCCGGGGGGCTTCTCTCTGGGGCCAACGTCCTGACTTTC
TRBV20-1	.	TRBJ2-3	.	CSAPQGRGDTQYF	TGCAGTGCGCCACAGGGGAGGGGAGATACGCAGTATTTT
TRBV11-3	TRBD1	TRBJ2-2	many	CASSLAQGANTGELFF	TGTGCCAGCAGCTTAGCACAGGGGGCGAACACCGGGGAGCTGTTTTTT
TRBV4-1	TRBD1	TRBJ1-1	few	CASSHQQGAGNTEAFF	TGCGCCAGCAGCCATCAACAGGGGGCGGGAAACACTGAAGCTTTCTTT
TRBV20-1	.	TRBJ2-2	.	CSASHGLNTGELFF	TGCAGTGCTAGTCACGGCTTAAACACCGGGGAGCTGTTTTTT
TRBV20-1	TRBD2	TRBJ2-5	many	CSARDAAGGHQETQYF	TGCAGTGCTAGAGATGCGGCGGGGGGGCACCAAGAGACCCAGTACTTC
TRBV20-1	TRBD1	TRBJ2-7	.	CSATGQTSTTNYEQYF	TGCAGTGCCACGGGACAGACCTCAACTACTAACTACGAGCAGTACTTC
TRBV28	.	TRBJ2-2	.	CASSTLRQVTTGELFF	TGTGCCAGCAGCACGCTCCGACAGGTTACCACCGGGGAGCTGTTTTTT
TRBV6-5	.	TRBJ1-1	.	CASESLGRTEAFF	TGTGCCAGCGAGTCCCTCGGAAGGACTGAAGCTTTCTTT
TRBV29-1	TRBD1	TRBJ1-1	.	CSVAAQGDTEAFF	TGCAGCGTTGCCGCCCAGGGGGACACTGAAGCTTTCTTT
TRBV6-5	.	TRBJ2-5	many	CASSYSGGTQEETQYF	TGTGCCAGCAGTTACTCGGGAGGCACACAAGAAGAGACCCAGTACTTC
TRBV9	TRBD2	TRBJ2-5	.	CASNSGGRQETQYF	TGTGCCAGCAACTCGGGGGGGAGACAAGAGACCCAGTACTTC
TRBV20-1	.	TRBJ1-2	few	CSARVPTERDYGYTF	TGCAGTGCTAGAGTTCCGACAGAGAGGGACTATGGCTACACCTTC
TRBV6-1	TRBD1	TRBJ2-7	few	CASSGTGGPYEQYF	TGTGCCAGCAGTGGGACAGGGGGACCCTACGAGCAGTACTTC
TRBV5-1	.	TRBJ2-5	few	CASSLVGELMAQYF	TGCGCCAGCAGCTTGGTCGGCGAGCTCATGGCCCAGTACTTC
TRBV11-2	.	TRBJ2-1	.	CASRGFGGPYNEQFF	TGTGCCAGCAGGGGGTTTGGAGGGCCCTACAATGAGCAGTTCTTC
TRBV7-9	.	TRBJ1-2	few	CASSLVQGGYGYTF	TGTGCCAGCAGCTTAGTACAGGGAGGGTATGGCTACACCTTC
TRBV6-5	TRBD1	TRBJ2-5	few	CASSYPTGGQETQYF	TGTGCCAGCAGTTATCCTACAGGGGGCCAAGAGACCCAGTACTTC
TRBV20-1	TRBD2	TRBJ2-5	.	CSAIPGGTPQETQYF	TGCAGTGCTATTCCGGGGGGGACTCCCCAAGAGACCCAGTACTTC